Here is one T cell receptor (beta chain) with its context. Its binding antigen is unknown. One end of the junction fails to match germline, which may point to a read error. This entry comes from a study of CD8 T cells in Susac syndrome (dated 2019 in TCRdb). Background on the whole study: Among the Susac syndrome patients who were sequenced, clinically active disease was present in about six and clinical remission was observed in about eight. At blood withdrawal, Susac syndrome patients were therapy-naive, treated with corticosteroids (with IVIg additionally given to some), or treated with IVIg alone. Whether CD8+ T cell activation and differentiation in Susac syndrome was antigen driven was tested using repertoire sequencing. What the study reported, not specific to this receptor: No clonal expansion was detected in the CD4+ T cell repertoire of Susac syndrome patients. The number of individuals in the TCR sequencing and HLA analysis was recognized as being relatively small.

The CDR3 runs 16 amino acids, cysteine and phenylalanine included. Here the CDR3 DNA is all that survives: 48 bases in frame from base 1. CDR1 and CDR2 are read off the germline V gene as SGHRS and YFSETQ. Peripheral blood CD8+ and CD4+ T cells from healthy donors, Susac syndrome patients and multiple sclerosis patients were profiled using high-throughput TCR beta sequencing. Susac syndrome patients met recently defined diagnostic criteria for definite or probable disease. Bulk CD8+ and CD4+ T cells were purified magnetically by negative isolation, whereas CD8+ TEMRA cells were enriched by FACS. Blood was collected in EDTA tubes and processed within 24 hours, with PBMCs isolated through density gradient centrifugation. PBMCs destined for TCR sequencing were cryopreserved in liquid nitrogen and later thawed in a 37 °C water bath. A purity of at least 90% was achieved for sorted or isolated CD4+, CD8+ and CD8+ TEMRA cells.

RNA was extracted using the RNeasy kit, and about 0.45 to 1 ug of the RNA was reverse transcribed with random hexamers. The immunoSEQ multiplex PCR assay, covering 54 Vbeta and 13 Jbeta segments, was used to amplify TCR beta CDR3 regions. Bias from PCR amplification was corrected by using a synthetic template baseline for primer optimization and for computational correction. In the authors' own workflow: Only productive sequences were kept, with reads annotated to V, D and J genes according to IMGT and analyzed in immunoSEQ Analyzer. Clonality was calculated as one minus the Shannon entropy normalized by log2 of the number of productive unique sequences. For each patient and control, public and private clones were evaluated among the 100 most prevalent clones. Clones were defined as Susac-specific if absent from the healthy and MS cohorts, from some 1,000 published viral clones and from other ImmuneACCESS disease sequences. The public reads were reprocessed in TCRdb via fastp at Q25 and MiXCR, keeping in-frame beta chains. For every CDR3 protein sequence, its rows merge into one entry that carries the most common genes and DNA. The authors' filters were not applied to this entry. The sample profile shows some 180,000 distinct CDR3 sequences; roughly 90% of them were found once. The ten top clones hold 0.085% to 0.09% of the sample.

The material sequenced was CD4+ T cells from PBMCs. The TCR comes from a human donor with Susac syndrome. In this chain, TRBV5-1 is recombined with TRBJ1-2; TRBD1 lines up with 8 middle nucleotides. The encoded CDR3 is CASSLDRDKNNYGYTF. The nucleotide sequence is given as TGCGCCAGCAGTTTGGACAGGGACAAAAATAACTATGGCTACACCTTC. With the rest looked up from the reference TRBV5-1 and TRBJ1-2 genes rather than sequenced, the full variable domain is KAGVTQTPRYLIKTRGQQVTLSCSPISGHRSVSWYQQTPGQGLQFLFEYFSETQRNKGNFPGRFSGRQFSNSRSEMNVSTLELGDSALYLCASSLDRDKNNYGYTFGSGTRLTVV.